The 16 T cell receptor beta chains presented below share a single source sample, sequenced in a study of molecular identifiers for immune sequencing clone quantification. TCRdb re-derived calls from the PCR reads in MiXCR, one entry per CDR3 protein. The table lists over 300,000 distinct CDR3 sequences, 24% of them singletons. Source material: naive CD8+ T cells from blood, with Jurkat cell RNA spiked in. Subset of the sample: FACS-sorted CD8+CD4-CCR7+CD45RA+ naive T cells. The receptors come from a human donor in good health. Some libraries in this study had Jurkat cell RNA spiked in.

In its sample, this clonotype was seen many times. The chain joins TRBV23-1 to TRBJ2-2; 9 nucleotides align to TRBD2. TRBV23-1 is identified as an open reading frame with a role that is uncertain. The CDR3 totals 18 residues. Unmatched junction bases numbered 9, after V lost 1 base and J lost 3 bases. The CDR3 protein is CASSQFWREGEYTGELFF. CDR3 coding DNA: TGCGCCAGCAGTCAATTTTGGCGGGAGGGCGAGTACACCGGGGAGCTGTTTTTT.

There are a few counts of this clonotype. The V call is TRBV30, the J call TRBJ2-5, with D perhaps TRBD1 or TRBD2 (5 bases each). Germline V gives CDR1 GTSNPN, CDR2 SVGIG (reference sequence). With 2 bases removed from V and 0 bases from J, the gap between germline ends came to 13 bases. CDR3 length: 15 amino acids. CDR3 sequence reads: CAWSPLGADQETQYF. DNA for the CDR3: TGTGCCTGGAGTCCTCTCGGGGCAGACCAAGAGACCCAGTACTTC.

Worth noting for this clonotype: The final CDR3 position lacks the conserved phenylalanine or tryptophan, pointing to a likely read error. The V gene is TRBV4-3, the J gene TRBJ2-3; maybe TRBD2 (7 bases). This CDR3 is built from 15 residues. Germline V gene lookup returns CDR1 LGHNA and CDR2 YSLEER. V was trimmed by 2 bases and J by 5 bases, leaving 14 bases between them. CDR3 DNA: TGCGCCAGCAGCCAATTGGGGGGGGCCGGAGATACGCAGTATTCT. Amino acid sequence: CASSQLGGAGDTQYS.

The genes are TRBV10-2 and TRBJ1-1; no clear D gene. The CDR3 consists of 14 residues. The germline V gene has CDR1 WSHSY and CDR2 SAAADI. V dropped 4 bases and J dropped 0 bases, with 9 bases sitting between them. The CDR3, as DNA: TGCGCCAGCAGTGGTTACAGAGTGAACACTGAAGCTTTCTTT. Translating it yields CASSGYRVNTEAFF.

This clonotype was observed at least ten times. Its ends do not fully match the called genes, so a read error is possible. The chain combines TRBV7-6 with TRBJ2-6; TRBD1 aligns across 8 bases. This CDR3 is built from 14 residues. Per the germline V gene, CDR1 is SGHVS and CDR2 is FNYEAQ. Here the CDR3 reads CASSGPGQASVLTF. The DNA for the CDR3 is TGTGCCAGCAGCGGACCGGGACAGGCCAGCGTCCTGACTTTC.

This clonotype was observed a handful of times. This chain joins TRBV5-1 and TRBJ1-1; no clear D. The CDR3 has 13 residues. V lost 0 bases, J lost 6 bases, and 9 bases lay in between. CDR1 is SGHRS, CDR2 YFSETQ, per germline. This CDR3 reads CASSLEVESEAFF. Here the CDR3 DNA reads TGCGCCAGCAGCTTGGAGGTGGAATCTGAAGCTTTCTTT.

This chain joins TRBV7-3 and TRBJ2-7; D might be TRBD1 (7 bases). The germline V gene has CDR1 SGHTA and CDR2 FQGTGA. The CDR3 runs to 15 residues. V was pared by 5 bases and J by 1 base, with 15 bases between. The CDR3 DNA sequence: TGTGCCAGCAGCCCAAAGGGGGGACAGTCCTACGAGCAGTACTTC. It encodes CASSPKGGQSYEQYF.

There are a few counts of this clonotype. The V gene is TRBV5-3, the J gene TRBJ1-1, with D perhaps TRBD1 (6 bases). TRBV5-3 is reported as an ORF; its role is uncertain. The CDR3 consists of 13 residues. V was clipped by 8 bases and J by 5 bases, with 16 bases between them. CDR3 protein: CASSAHQGTEAFF. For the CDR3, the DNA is TGTGCCAGCAGCGCACACCAGGGGACTGAAGCTTTCTTT.

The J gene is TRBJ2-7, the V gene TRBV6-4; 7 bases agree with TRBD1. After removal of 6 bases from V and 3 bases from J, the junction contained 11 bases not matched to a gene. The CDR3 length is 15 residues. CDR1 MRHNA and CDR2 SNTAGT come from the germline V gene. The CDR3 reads CASRSDRVYFYEQYF. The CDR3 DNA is TGTGCCAGCAGAAGCGACAGGGTGTACTTCTACGAGCAGTACTTC.

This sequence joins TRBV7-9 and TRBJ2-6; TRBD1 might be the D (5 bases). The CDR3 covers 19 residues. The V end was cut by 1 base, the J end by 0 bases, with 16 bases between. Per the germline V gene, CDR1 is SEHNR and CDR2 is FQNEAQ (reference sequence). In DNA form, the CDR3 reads TGTGCCAGCAGCTTAGGGACACGGAGATCGAGCTCTGGGGCCAACGTCCTGACTTTC. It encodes CASSLGTRRSSSGANVLTF.

The chain's CDR3 is CASSPGSSGANVLTF. CDR3 nucleotide sequence: TGTGCCAGCAGCCCGGGGTCTTCTGGGGCCAACGTCCTGACTTTC. The gene calls are TRBV4-2 and TRBJ2-6; D might be TRBD2 (5 bases). Trimming shortened V by 4 bases and J by 1 base, and 8 bases separated the two germline ends. Germline lookup yields CDR1 LGHNA and CDR2 YNFKEQ. This CDR3 comprises 15 residues.

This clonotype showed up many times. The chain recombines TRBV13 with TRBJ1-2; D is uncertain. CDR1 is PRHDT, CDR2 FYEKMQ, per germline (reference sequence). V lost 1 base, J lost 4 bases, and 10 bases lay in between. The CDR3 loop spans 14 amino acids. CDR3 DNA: TGTGCCAGCAGCTTAGCAGTCAGACCCTATGGCTACACCTTC. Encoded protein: CASSLAVRPYGYTF. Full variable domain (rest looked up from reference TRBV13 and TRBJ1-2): AAGVIQSPRHLIKEKRETATLKCYPIPRHDTVYWYQQGPGQDPQFLISFYEKMQSDKGSIPDRFSAQQFSDYHSELNMSSLELGDSALYFCASSLAVRPYGYTFGSGTRLTVV.

CDR3 nucleotide sequence: TGTGCCAGCAGCTTAGACCACAGGGAATGGAGCACAGATACGCAGTATTTT. Amino acid sequence: CASSLDHREWSTDTQYF. The chain has TRBV7-9 and TRBJ2-3; tentatively, D is TRBD1 (6 bases). Per the germline V gene, CDR1 is SEHNR and CDR2 is FQNEAQ (reference sequence). The V end lost 1 base, the J end lost 0 bases, and 14 bases lay between the germline ends. The CDR3 runs to 17 residues.

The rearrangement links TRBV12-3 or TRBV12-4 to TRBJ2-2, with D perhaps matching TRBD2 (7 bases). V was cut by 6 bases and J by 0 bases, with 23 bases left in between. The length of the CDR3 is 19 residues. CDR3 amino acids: CASRPGTIKGGTNTGELFF. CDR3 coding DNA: TGTGCCAGCAGGCCTGGGACAATTAAGGGGGGGACGAACACCGGGGAGCTGTTTTTT.

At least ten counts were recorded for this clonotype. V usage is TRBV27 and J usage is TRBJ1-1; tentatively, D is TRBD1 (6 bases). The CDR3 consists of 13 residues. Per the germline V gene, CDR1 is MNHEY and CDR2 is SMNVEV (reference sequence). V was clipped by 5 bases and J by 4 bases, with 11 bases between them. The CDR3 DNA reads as TGTGCCAGCAGTCCCACAGGGTTCACTGAAGCTTTCTTT. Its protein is CASSPTGFTEAFF.

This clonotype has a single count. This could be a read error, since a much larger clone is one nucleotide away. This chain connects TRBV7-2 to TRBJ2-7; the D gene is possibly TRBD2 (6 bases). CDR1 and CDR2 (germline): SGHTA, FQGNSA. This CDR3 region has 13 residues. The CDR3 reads CAGSLAGSGEQYF. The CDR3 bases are TGTGCCGGCAGCTTGGCGGGATCGGGCGAGCAGTACTTC.